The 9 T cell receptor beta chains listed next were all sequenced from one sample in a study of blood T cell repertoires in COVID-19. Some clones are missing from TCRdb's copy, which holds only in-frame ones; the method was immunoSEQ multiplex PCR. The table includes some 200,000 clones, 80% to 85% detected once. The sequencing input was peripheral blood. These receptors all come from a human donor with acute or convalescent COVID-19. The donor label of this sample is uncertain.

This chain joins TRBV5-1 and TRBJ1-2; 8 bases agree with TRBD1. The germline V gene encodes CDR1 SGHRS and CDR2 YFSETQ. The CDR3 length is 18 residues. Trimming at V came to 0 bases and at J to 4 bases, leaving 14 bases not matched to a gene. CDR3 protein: CASSLDGTGIMQRYGYTF. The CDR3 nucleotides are TGCGCCAGCAGCTTGGATGGGACAGGAATCATGCAACGCTATGGCTACACCTTC.

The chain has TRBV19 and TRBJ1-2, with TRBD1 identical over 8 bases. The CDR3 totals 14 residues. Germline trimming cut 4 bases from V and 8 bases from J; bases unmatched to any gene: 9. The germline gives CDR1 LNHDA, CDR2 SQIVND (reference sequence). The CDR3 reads CASSTTGGPTGYTF. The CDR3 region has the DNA TGTGCCAGTAGTACCACAGGGGGACCTACGGGCTACACCTTC.

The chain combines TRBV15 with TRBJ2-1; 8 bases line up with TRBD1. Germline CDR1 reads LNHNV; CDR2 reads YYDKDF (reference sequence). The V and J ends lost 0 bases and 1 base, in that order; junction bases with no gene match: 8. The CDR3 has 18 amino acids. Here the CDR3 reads CATSRDGQGFRSYNEQFF. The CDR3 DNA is TGTGCCACCAGCAGAGATGGACAGGGCTTTAGGTCCTACAATGAGCAGTTCTTC. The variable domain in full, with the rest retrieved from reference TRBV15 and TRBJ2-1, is DAMVIQNPRYQVTQFGKPVTLSCSQTLNHNVMYWYQQKSSQAPKLLFHYYDKDFNNEADTPDNFQSRRPNTSFCFLDIRSPGLGDTAMYLCATSRDGQGFRSYNEQFFGPGTRLTVL.

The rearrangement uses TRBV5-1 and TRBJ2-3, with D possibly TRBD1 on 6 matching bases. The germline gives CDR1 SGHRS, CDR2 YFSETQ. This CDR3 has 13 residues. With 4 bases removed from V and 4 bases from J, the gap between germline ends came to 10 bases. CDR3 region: CASSVAGADTQYF. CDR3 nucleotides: TGCGCCAGCAGCGTGGCAGGGGCAGATACGCAGTATTTT.

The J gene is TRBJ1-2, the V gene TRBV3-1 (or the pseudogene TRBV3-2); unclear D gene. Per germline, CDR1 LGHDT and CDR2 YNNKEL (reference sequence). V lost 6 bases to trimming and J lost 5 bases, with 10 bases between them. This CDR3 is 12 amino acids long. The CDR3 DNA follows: TGTGCCAGCAGTCGGGAGAATTATGGCTACACCTTC. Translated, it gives CASSRENYGYTF.

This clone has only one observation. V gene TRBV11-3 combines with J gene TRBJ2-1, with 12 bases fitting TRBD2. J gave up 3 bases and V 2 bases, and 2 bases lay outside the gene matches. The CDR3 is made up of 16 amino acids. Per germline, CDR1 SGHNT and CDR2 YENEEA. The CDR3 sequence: CASSLLAGGDYNEQFF. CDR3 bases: TGTGCCAGCAGCTTACTAGCGGGAGGGGACTACAATGAGCAGTTCTTC.

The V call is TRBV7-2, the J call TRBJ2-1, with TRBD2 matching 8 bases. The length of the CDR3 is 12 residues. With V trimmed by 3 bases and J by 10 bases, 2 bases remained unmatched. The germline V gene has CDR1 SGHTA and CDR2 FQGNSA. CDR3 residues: CASSFSSGEQFF. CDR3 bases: TGTGCCAGCAGCTTTTCTAGCGGGGAGCAGTTCTTC.

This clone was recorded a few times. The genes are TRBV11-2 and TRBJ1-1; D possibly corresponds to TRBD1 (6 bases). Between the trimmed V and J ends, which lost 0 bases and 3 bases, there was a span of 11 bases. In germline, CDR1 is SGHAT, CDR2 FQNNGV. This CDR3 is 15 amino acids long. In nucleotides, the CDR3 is TGTGCCAGCAGCTTAGAACCGGGGGGCCACACTGAAGCTTTCTTT. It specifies CASSLEPGGHTEAFF.

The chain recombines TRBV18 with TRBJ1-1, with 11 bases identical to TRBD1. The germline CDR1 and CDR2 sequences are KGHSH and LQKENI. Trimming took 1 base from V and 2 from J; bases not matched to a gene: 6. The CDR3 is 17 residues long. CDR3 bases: TGTGCCAGCTCACCACAATACCGGACAGGGGGCAACACTGAAGCTTTCTTT. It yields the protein CASSPQYRTGGNTEAFF. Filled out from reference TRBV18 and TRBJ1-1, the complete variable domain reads NAGVMQNPRHLVRRRGQEARLRCSPMKGHSHVYWYRQLPEEGLKFMVYLQKENIIDESGMPKERFSAEFPKEGPSILRIQQVVRGDSAAYFCASSPQYRTGGNTEAFFGQGTRLTVV.